These 30 T cell receptor beta chains were sequenced from one sample in a study of Graves' ophthalmopathy and Graves' hyperthyroidism. TCR beta CDR3 regions were amplified from RNA transcripts. RT-PCR with HTBI primers came first, then second-round multiplex PCR. TCRdb re-derived calls from the multiplex PCR reads in MiXCR, one entry per CDR3 protein. Here the sample spans approximately 540,000 distinct CDR3 sequences, about two fifths being singletons. The sequenced sample was peripheral blood or thyroid tissue (not recorded which). The origin of the receptors is an adult man with Graves' hyperthyroidism.

This clonotype occurred once. One end of the junction fails to match germline, which may point to a read error. The J gene is TRBJ2-5, the V gene TRBV10-3; no firm D call. Germline CDR1 is ENHRY and CDR2 is SYGVKD. This CDR3 is 13 amino acids long. CDR3 in DNA: TGTGCCAGCAGTTTATGGAGAAAGGGGACCCAGTACTTC. Translated: CASSLWRKGTQYF.

This clonotype was observed at least ten times. The chain employs TRBV6-5 and TRBJ1-4; D is perhaps TRBD1 (6 bases). Trimming shortened V by 2 bases and J by 7 bases, and 17 bases separated the two germline ends. CDR3 length equals 16 residues. Germline-derived CDR1 and CDR2 are MNHEY and SVGAGI. DNA for the CDR3: TGTGCCAGCAGTTACGTCCGGGGGCGAGGGAGTGAAAAACTGTTTTTT. It specifies CASSYVRGRGSEKLFF.

The genes are TRBV2 and TRBJ2-5; tentatively, D is TRBD2 (5 bases). V dropped 5 bases and J dropped 0 bases, with 19 bases sitting between them. Germline V gene sequence: CDR1 SNHLY, CDR2 FYNNEI. The CDR3 is made up of 17 amino acids. The DNA of the CDR3 is TGTGCCAGCAGTTCTCGGGGTGGCAGGAAATACCAAGAGACCCAGTACTTC. Translated, it gives CASSSRGGRKYQETQYF.

The chain uses TRBV24-1 and TRBJ2-3; D is unclear. The CDR3 is made up of 16 amino acids. The germline V and J ends were trimmed by 4 bases and 4 bases, with 17 bases remaining between them. Germline loops: CDR1 KGHDR, CDR2 SFDVKD. CDR3 bases: TGTGCCACCAGTGACAAGACTCCCCGGGCCGCAGATACGCAGTATTTT. It specifies CATSDKTPRAADTQYF.

This sequence joins TRBV12-3 or TRBV12-4 and TRBJ2-3; tentatively, D is TRBD2 (8 bases). Trimming cost V 10 bases and J 0 bases, with 14 bases left between them. CDR3 length: 14 amino acids. CDR3 coding DNA: TGTGCCACGGGGGGGACAGCTAGCACAGATACGCAGTATTTT. The encoded protein is CATGGTASTDTQYF.

This clonotype came up a few times. The chain uses TRBV4-1 and TRBJ1-1, with 10 bases that match TRBD1. The CDR3 has 14 amino acids. The germline CDR1 and CDR2 sequences are MGHRA and YSYEKL. The junction had 5 bases not matched to a gene; V was cut back by 0 bases and J by 10 bases. The CDR3 reads CASSQEGQGFSAFF. The CDR3 nucleotides are TGCGCCAGCAGCCAAGAGGGACAGGGGTTTTCAGCTTTCTTT.

This clonotype was seen ten or more times. The V gene is TRBV10-3, the J gene TRBJ2-7; D unresolved. The V gene's germline CDR1 is ENHRY and CDR2 SYGVKD. The germline V and J ends were trimmed by 3 bases and 5 bases, with 11 bases remaining between them. This CDR3 region has 13 residues. CDR3 DNA sequence: TGTGCCATCAGTGAACCCCTAAGGGACGAGCAGTACTTC. As protein: CAISEPLRDEQYF.

On this clonotype itself: Possible read error: a much larger clone is one base away. This chain uses TRBV14 with TRBJ1-1; weak D call: TRBD1 (5 bases). The CDR3 is 15 residues long. Per the germline V gene, CDR1 is SGHDN and CDR2 is FVKESK. V lost 4 bases, J lost 0 bases, and 12 bases lay in between. The CDR3 sequence: CASSPTTGMNTEAFF. For the CDR3, the DNA is TGTGCCAGCAGCCCGACTACAGGAATGAACACTGAAGCTTTCTTT.

J is TRBJ2-5 and V is TRBV7-2, with 7 positions matching TRBD2. The trim removed 5 bases at V and 11 bases at J, leaving 17 bases unmatched. CDR1 and CDR2 (germline): SGHTA, FQGNSA. The CDR3 length is 15 residues. CDR3 coding DNA: TGTGCCAGCAGCCAATGGGGGGGGTCAGCCAATGAGCAGTACTTC. Translating it yields CASSQWGGSANEQYF.

Regarding this clonotype: This may come from a read error, since a much larger clone is one base off. CDR3 coding DNA: TGTGCCAGCGGCTCTCAACTGGAGACCCAGTACTTC. Its protein product is CASGSQLETQYF. The V call is TRBV11-2, the J call TRBJ2-5; D is unclear. Germline CDR1 and CDR2: SGHAT and FQNNGV. V gave up 8 bases and J gave up 5 bases, with 12 bases separating them. The CDR3 is made up of 12 amino acids.

In this sample, this clonotype turned up many times. V is TRBV12-3 or TRBV12-4 and J is TRBJ2-7; a weak D match, TRBD2 (5 bases). V was clipped by 8 bases and J by 6 bases, with 11 bases between them. The length of the CDR3 is 11 residues. CDR3 loop: CASRAGVEQYF. Written as DNA, the CDR3 is TGTGCCAGCCGGGCCGGGGTCGAGCAGTACTTC.

In the case of this clonotype: The conserved phenylalanine or tryptophan normally closing the CDR3 is absent here, so this likely arose from a read error. The DNA is left out, because the CDR3 cannot be placed on it with certainty; the CDR3 is given as TCRdb lists it. The genes are TRBV7-9 and TRBJ1-2; the table's D call, TRBD1, was not checked against the DNA. Termini included, the CDR3 measures 8 amino acids. CDR1 and CDR2 (germline): SEHNR, FQNEAQ (reference sequence). The CDR3 spells CASSPVTG.

At least ten counts were recorded for this clonotype. The V gene is TRBV29-1, the J gene TRBJ2-2; the D gene could be TRBD1 or TRBD2 (5 bases each). Looked up from germline, CDR1 is SQVTM and CDR2 is ANQGSEA. V dropped 7 bases and J dropped 4 bases, with 13 bases sitting between them. The CDR3 contains 13 residues. Here the CDR3 DNA reads TGCAGCGGGGGGACCCTGGCCACCGGGGAGCTGTTTTTT. It specifies CSGGTLATGELFF.

This clonotype has a count of ten or more. The chain has TRBV7-9 and TRBJ2-7; D perhaps matches TRBD2 (5 bases). CDR3 length: 13 residues. Germline V gene data show CDR1 as SEHNR and CDR2 as FQNEAQ (reference sequence). The germline V and J ends were trimmed by 1 base and 3 bases, with 7 bases remaining between them. CDR3 sequence (DNA): TGTGCCAGCAGCTTAGTAGGAGGCTACGAGCAGTACTTC. It is translated as CASSLVGGYEQYF.

The genes are TRBV7-9 and TRBJ2-5, with 8 bases lining up with TRBD2. Germline V gene data show CDR1 as SEHNR and CDR2 as FQNEAQ (reference sequence). The V segment lost 3 bases and the J segment 5 bases; nucleotides outside the gene matches: 14. This CDR3 has 17 amino acids. CDR3 loop: CASSLTPGGVIWETQYF. Here the CDR3 DNA reads TGTGCCAGCAGCTTGACCCCCGGGGGGGTTATTTGGGAGACCCAGTACTTC.

This clonotype came up many times. The chain is built from TRBV5-1 and TRBJ1-2; TRBD1 matches at 7 bases. CDR3 length equals 17 residues. Germline V gene lookup returns CDR1 SGHRS and CDR2 YFSETQ. After removal of 2 bases from V and 0 bases from J, the junction contained 10 bases not matched to a gene. The chain's CDR3 is CASSFEGRGLANYGYTF. The CDR3 nucleotides are TGCGCCAGCAGCTTTGAGGGCAGGGGGTTGGCTAACTATGGCTACACCTTC.

The rearrangement joins TRBV7-9 to TRBJ1-4, with TRBD1 identical over 7 bases. The V gene's germline CDR1 is SEHNR and CDR2 FQNEAQ (reference sequence). The CDR3 extends over 15 amino acids. V gave up 0 bases and J gave up 8 bases; unmatched junction bases: 6. Here the CDR3 reads CASSLAQGSWEKLFF. For the CDR3, the DNA is TGTGCCAGCAGCTTAGCACAGGGGTCTTGGGAAAAACTGTTTTTT.

This clonotype was seen ten or more times. V gene TRBV2 combines with J gene TRBJ1-2; 9 positions agree with TRBD1. Per germline, CDR1 SNHLY and CDR2 FYNNEI. Trimming at V came to 6 bases and at J to 6 bases, leaving 5 bases not matched to a gene. There are 13 residues in the CDR3. Written as DNA, the CDR3 is TGTGCCAGCAGCTCGGACAGGGGAGATGGCTACACCTTC. This sequence encodes CASSSDRGDGYTF. Combining the CDR3 with reference TRBV2 and TRBJ1-2 gives the whole variable domain EPEVTQTPSHQVTQMGQEVILRCVPISNHLYFYWYRQILGQKVEFLVSFYNNEISEKSEIFDDQFSVERPDGSNFTLKIRSTKLEDSAMYFCASSSDRGDGYTFGSGTRLTVV.

J is TRBJ1-2 and V is TRBV7-2, with TRBD1 matching over 11 bases. V gave up 5 bases and J gave up 7 bases; unmatched junction bases: 9. The CDR3 covers 15 residues. In germline, CDR1 is SGHTA, CDR2 FQGNSA. CDR3 nucleotide sequence: TGTGCCAGCAGCCCGGTAGGACAGGGGGCGACTGGCTACACCTTC. Amino acids: CASSPVGQGATGYTF.

On this clonotype: Because the CDR3 is missing its conserved closing phenylalanine or tryptophan, this is likely a read error. The genes are TRBV18 and TRBJ1-2; D gene ambiguous. The germline V gene has CDR1 KGHSH and CDR2 LQKENI. Trimming left V 3 bases short and J 2 bases short, with 7 bases between. This CDR3 region has 13 residues. CDR3 coding DNA: TGTGCCAGCTCACCCGAAGCCAACTATGGCTACACCCTC. Its translation: CASSPEANYGYTL.

In its sample, this clonotype was seen many times. This chain joins TRBV24-1 and TRBJ2-2, with unresolved D. The CDR3 sequence is 15 residues long. Germline loops: CDR1 KGHDR, CDR2 SFDVKD. V was cut by 3 bases and J by 3 bases, with 10 bases left in between. Written as DNA, the CDR3 is TGTGCCACCAGTGATCCAGTGGTCTACACCGGGGAGCTGTTTTTT. Protein sequence: CATSDPVVYTGELFF.

This clonotype was seen repeatedly, ten times or more. The junction differs from germline at one of its ends, possibly a read error. The V gene is TRBV7-9, the J gene TRBJ2-5, with D unresolved. Germline values: CDR1 SEHNR, CDR2 FQNEAQ (reference sequence). This CDR3 spans 8 amino acids. DNA of the CDR3: TGTGCCAGCAGCGATGGGGACTTC. It yields the protein CASSDGDF.

In this sample, this clonotype turned up many times. This chain links TRBV6-1 with TRBJ1-5; no firm D call. Trimming left V 2 bases short and J 6 bases short, with 8 bases between. This CDR3 region has 13 residues. Germline V gives CDR1 MNHNS, CDR2 SASEGT. The CDR3 protein is CASSERDSQPQHF. CDR3 DNA sequence: TGTGCCAGCAGTGAACGGGATAGTCAGCCCCAGCATTTT.

This clonotype occurred many times. The rearrangement joins TRBV7-8 to TRBJ2-2, with D possibly being TRBD2 (7 bases). Per the germline V gene, CDR1 is SGHVS and CDR2 is FQNEAQ. Trimming took 3 bases from V and 7 from J, leaving 15 bases between them. The CDR3 spans 15 residues. CDR3 amino acids: CASSFLTGGGGELFF. In DNA form, the CDR3 reads TGTGCCAGCAGCTTCCTGACAGGCGGGGGCGGGGAGCTGTTTTTT.

For this clonotype: A clone one base away is much larger, so this may be a read error. The V call is TRBV12-3 or TRBV12-4, the J call TRBJ1-6; D not certain. This CDR3 comprises 13 residues. The DNA of the CDR3 is TGTGCCGGCAGTCCCCGAGCTAATTCACCCCTCCACTTT. Its protein product is CAGSPRANSPLHF.

The chain joins TRBV20-1 to TRBJ1-2, with 7 bases lining up with TRBD1. Germline V gene sequence: CDR1 DFQATT, CDR2 SNEGSKA (reference sequence). J was trimmed by 3 bases and V by 5 bases; bases with no gene match: 15. The CDR3 runs 16 residues. This chain's CDR3 is CSAVALRGLEDYGYTF. The CDR3 DNA sequence: TGCAGTGCTGTGGCACTAAGGGGGCTAGAGGACTATGGCTACACCTTC.

This rearrangement joins TRBV11-1 to TRBJ2-2; 8 positions match TRBD1. This CDR3 has 18 residues. With V trimmed by 5 bases and J by 1 base, 12 bases remained unmatched. Germline CDR1 is SGHAT and CDR2 is FQDESV (reference sequence). The CDR3 loop is CASSLRSGGGWNTGELFF. The CDR3 bases are TGTGCCAGCAGCCTAAGATCAGGGGGCGGTTGGAACACCGGGGAGCTGTTTTTT. The full variable domain, rest sourced from reference TRBV11-1 and TRBJ2-2, is EAEVAQSPRYKITEKSQAVAFWCDPISGHATLYWYRQILGQGPELLVQFQDESVVDDSQLPKDRFSAERLKGVDSTLKIQPAELGDSAMYLCASSLRSGGGWNTGELFFGEGSRLTVL.

The J gene is TRBJ2-7, the V gene TRBV5-5; 9 bases agree with TRBD1. The CDR3 loop spans 13 amino acids. CDR1 is SGHKS and CDR2 is YYEKEE in the germline V gene (reference sequence). With 6 bases clipped from V and 7 bases from J, the junction kept 8 bases outside the gene matches. CDR3 in DNA: TGTGCCAGCAATCCGGGACAGGGTTATGAGCAGTACTTC. It specifies CASNPGQGYEQYF.

This chain links TRBV7-9 with TRBJ1-2; tentative D call: TRBD1 (5 bases). The CDR3 consists of 14 residues. Trimming cost V 3 bases and J 8 bases, with 16 bases left between them. Germline assignment: CDR1 SEHNR and CDR2 FQNEAQ (reference sequence). The CDR3: CASSLTKERGGYTF. The CDR3 DNA sequence: TGTGCCAGCAGCTTGACTAAAGAGAGGGGCGGCTACACCTTC.

This rearrangement joins TRBV30 to TRBJ2-2, with D hard to call. The germline V gene encodes CDR1 GTSNPN and CDR2 SVGIG (reference sequence). Trimming cost V 3 bases and J 1 base, with 12 bases left between them. The CDR3 length is 15 residues. CDR3 region: CAWSGPGLNTGELFF. The CDR3 DNA is TGTGCCTGGAGCGGGCCCGGCCTGAACACCGGGGAGCTGTTTTTT. Together with reference TRBV30 and TRBJ2-2, the CDR3 gives the full variable domain: SQTIHQWPATLVQPVGSPLSLECTVEGTSNPNLYWYRQAAGRGLQLLFYSVGIGQISSEVPQNLSASRPQDRQFILSSKKLLLSDSGFYLCAWSGPGLNTGELFFGEGSRLTVL.